The 22 T cell receptor beta chains listed next were all sequenced from one sample in a study of blood T cell repertoires in COVID-19 (dated by TCRdb to 2020 to 2021). Library creation used the immunoSEQ multiplex PCR assay. The table comes from immuneACCESS by way of TCRdb, which keeps in-frame sequences with V and J called. Part of the clones is missing from these tables; in studies checked, under half for an unresolved V gene and the rest for unknown reasons. This sample comprises roughly 120,000 clones, about 92% of them detected only once. The top ten clonotypes cover around 4.6% of the sample. Input material: peripheral blood. These receptors all stem from a man in his sixties with COVID-19, enrolled during active disease.

The chain recombines TRBV7-8 with TRBJ2-7, with 9 nucleotides matching TRBD2. Germline CDR1 and CDR2: SGHVS and FQNEAQ. Trimming at V came to 4 bases and at J to 1 base, leaving 2 bases not matched to a gene. This CDR3 has 14 residues. The chain's CDR3 is CASSSTSGSYEQYF. In DNA, the CDR3 is TGTGCCAGCAGCTCGACTAGCGGTTCCTACGAGCAGTACTTC. Together with reference TRBV7-8 and TRBJ2-7, the CDR3 gives the full variable domain: GAGVSQSPRYKVAKRGQDVALRCDPISGHVSLFWYQQALGQGPEFLTYFQNEAQLDKSGLPSDRFFAERPEGSVSTLKIQRTQQEDSAVYLCASSSTSGSYEQYFGPGTRLTVT.

The V call is TRBV13, the J call TRBJ1-1; unclear D gene. Trimming removed 5 bases at V and 1 base at J, with 14 bases between. The germline gives CDR1 PRHDT, CDR2 FYEKMQ (reference sequence). The CDR3 loop spans 15 amino acids. The CDR3 reads CASSPLAPSNTEAFF. DNA for the CDR3: TGTGCCAGCAGCCCCCTGGCCCCTTCGAACACTGAAGCTTTCTTT. Complete variable domain (other parts from reference TRBV13 and TRBJ1-1): AAGVIQSPRHLIKEKRETATLKCYPIPRHDTVYWYQQGPGQDPQFLISFYEKMQSDKGSIPDRFSAQQFSDYHSELNMSSLELGDSALYFCASSPLAPSNTEAFFGQGTRLTVV.

This chain links TRBV6-6 with TRBJ1-5; possible D gene TRBD1, 5 bases. The germline gives CDR1 MNHNY, CDR2 SVGAGI (reference sequence). The ends were cut back, 2 bases at V and 10 bases at J, with 15 bases in the middle. The CDR3 spans 14 residues. The CDR3 bases are TGTGCCAGCAGTTACGCGGGACCCTCAAGTCCCCAGCATTTT. Protein: CASSYAGPSSPQHF.

The chain links TRBV10-1 to TRBJ1-4; 9 bases map to TRBD1. Trimming cost V 6 bases and J 8 bases; bases outside gene matches: 7. The CDR3 has 14 residues. Germline-derived CDR1 and CDR2 are WNHNN and SYGVQD (reference sequence). The CDR3: CASRTGQGGEKLFF. In DNA, the CDR3 is TGCGCCAGCAGGACGGGACAGGGCGGCGAAAAACTGTTTTTT.

The chain couples TRBV5-4 to TRBJ2-1, with TRBD2 matching over 8 bases. The CDR3 length is 16 residues. With 0 bases clipped from V and 8 bases from J, the junction kept 10 bases outside the gene matches. CDR1 and CDR2 (germline): SGHNT, YYREEE (reference sequence). The CDR3 coding sequence is TGTGCCAGCAGCTTGGCGAACGGGAGGGCTAGGTATGAGCAGTTCTTC. Its translation is CASSLANGRARYEQFF. The full variable domain, rest sourced from reference TRBV5-4 and TRBJ2-1, is ETGVTQSPTHLIKTRGQQVTLRCSSQSGHNTVSWYQQALGQGPQFIFQYYREEENGRGNFPPRFSGLQFPNYSSELNVNALELDDSALYLCASSLANGRARYEQFFGPGTRLTVL.

The chain uses TRBV7-3 and TRBJ2-1; TRBD2 aligns across 9 bases. The V gene end was trimmed by 1 base and the J gene end by 4 bases; junction bases not matched to a gene: 2. The CDR3 is 15 amino acids. Per the germline V gene, CDR1 is SGHTA and CDR2 is FQGTGA. The CDR3 sequence is CASSLRLAEYNEQFF. The CDR3 DNA reads TGTGCCAGCAGCTTAAGACTAGCGGAGTACAATGAGCAGTTCTTC.

The rearrangement uses TRBV18 and TRBJ2-1; 9 bases match TRBD2. Per the germline V gene, CDR1 is KGHSH and CDR2 is LQKENI. CDR3 length: 15 amino acids. With V trimmed by 4 bases and J by 4 bases, 5 bases remained unmatched. The chain's CDR3 is CASSQQREVYNEQFF. The CDR3 nucleotides are TGTGCCAGCTCACAGCAGCGGGAGGTATACAATGAGCAGTTCTTC.

This clone has only a few counts. The CDR3 bases are TGTGCCAGCAGCCAAGATTGGGGGCCCCAAGAGACCCAGTACTTC. It encodes CASSQDWGPQETQYF. The V call is TRBV3-1 (or the pseudogene TRBV3-2), the J call TRBJ2-5; D might be TRBD1 (6 bases). Looked up from germline, CDR1 is LGHDT and CDR2 is YNNKEL (reference sequence). The CDR3 is 15 amino acids. V lost 0 bases to trimming and J lost 1 base, with 9 bases between them.

The CDR3 DNA is TGTGCCAGCAGCTTAACCGGGACAGAGAACACCGGGGAGCTGTTTTTT. Protein sequence: CASSLTGTENTGELFF. The V gene is TRBV7-3, the J gene TRBJ2-2, with 7 positions matching TRBD1. Germline trimming cut 0 bases from V and 1 base from J; bases unmatched to any gene: 2. CDR3 length: 16 residues. CDR1 is SGHTA, CDR2 FQGTGA, per germline.

The chain recombines TRBV5-1 with TRBJ1-2; D is undetermined. The CDR3 length is 13 residues. In germline, CDR1 is SGHRS, CDR2 YFSETQ. Trimming stripped 0 bases from V and 1 base from J, with 4 bases between. CDR3 protein: CASSLVRNYGYTF. The CDR3 DNA sequence: TGCGCCAGCAGCTTGGTCCGTAACTATGGCTACACCTTC.

CDR3 sequence: CASLAGDYNEQFF. The CDR3 DNA reads as TGTGCCAGCCTAGCGGGAGACTACAATGAGCAGTTCTTC. This sequence joins TRBV11-2 and TRBJ2-1, with TRBD2 identical over 10 bases. Germline trimming cut 8 bases from V and 3 bases from J; bases unmatched to any gene: 1. CDR1 and CDR2 (germline): SGHAT, FQNNGV. The CDR3 is made up of 13 amino acids.

The chain recombines TRBV6-5 with TRBJ1-2; D gene uncertain. CDR1 is MNHEY and CDR2 is SVGAGI in the germline V gene. V shed 0 bases and J shed 7 bases, with 15 bases lying between them. The CDR3 extends over 15 amino acids. The CDR3 nucleotides are TGTGCCAGCAGTTACTCCCCCCGAAGCTCGTTTGGCTACACCTTC. Translated: CASSYSPRSSFGYTF.

The chain employs TRBV2 and TRBJ2-7, with D tentatively TRBD1 (6 bases). The V end was cut by 10 bases, the J end by 0 bases, with 16 bases between. Germline-derived CDR1 and CDR2 are SNHLY and FYNNEI. CDR3 length: 14 residues. CDR3: CAINRDTSSYEQYF. The CDR3 bases are TGTGCCATAAACCGGGACACAAGCTCCTACGAGCAGTACTTC.

The gene calls are TRBV3-1 (or the pseudogene TRBV3-2) and TRBJ2-2, with TRBD2 identical over 9 bases. V lost 3 bases and J lost 6; bases outside the gene matches: 8. Germline CDR1 and CDR2: LGHDT and YNNKEL (reference sequence). The CDR3 totals 16 residues. CDR3 nucleotides: TGTGCCAGCAGCCATATAGCGGGAGTGAGCCCCGGGGAGCTGTTTTTT. Translated: CASSHIAGVSPGELFF.

The chain couples TRBV5-1 to TRBJ2-7, with D perhaps TRBD2 (6 bases). The CDR3 sequence is 14 residues long. V lost 2 bases and J 5 bases, leaving 14 bases between the germline ends. Germline V lookup: CDR1 SGHRS, CDR2 YFSETQ. CDR3 region: CASSFGTYTDEQYF. DNA of the CDR3: TGCGCCAGCAGCTTTGGGACTTATACAGACGAGCAGTACTTC.

V usage is TRBV9 and J usage is TRBJ1-5; D might be TRBD1 (6 bases). The V end was cut by 0 bases, the J end by 4 bases, with 8 bases between. The CDR3 has 14 residues. The germline V gene encodes CDR1 SGDLS and CDR2 YYNGEE. Here the CDR3 DNA reads TGTGCCAGCAGCGTAGACAGGGTGAATCAGCCCCAGCATTTT. Protein sequence: CASSVDRVNQPQHF.

The chain couples TRBV10-3 to TRBJ1-5; 7 bases line up with TRBD1. Germline CDR1 and CDR2: ENHRY and SYGVKD. The CDR3 spans 16 residues. Trimming cost V 4 bases and J 3 bases; bases outside gene matches: 9. CDR3: CAISGTGDYDNQPQHF. Here the CDR3 DNA reads TGTGCCATCAGTGGCACAGGGGATTACGACAATCAGCCCCAGCATTTT.

J is TRBJ2-7 and V is TRBV5-1, with TRBD1 matching 8 bases. V lost 4 bases to trimming and J lost 3 bases; unmatched junction nucleotides: 9. Germline CDR1 SGHRS, CDR2 YFSETQ. The CDR3 is 15 amino acids. DNA for the CDR3: TGCGCCAGCAGCCCGCCTTCAGGGGGCGGCTACGAGCAGTACTTC. This gives the protein CASSPPSGGGYEQYF.

In DNA form, the CDR3 reads TGCGCCAGCACTCTCTCCACAGTTTACAATGAGCAGTTCTTC. This codes for CASTLSTVYNEQFF. The V gene is TRBV5-1, the J gene TRBJ2-1; the D is unclear. This CDR3 region has 14 residues. Trimming stripped 6 bases from V and 4 bases from J, with 14 bases between. Germline CDR1 SGHRS, CDR2 YFSETQ.

The chain employs TRBV11-3 and TRBJ1-6; no clear D. Germline values: CDR1 SGHNT, CDR2 YENEEA. V lost 3 bases and J lost 5, with 8 bases in between. The length of the CDR3 is 14 residues. The CDR3 is CASSFGQDNSPLHF. The CDR3 DNA follows: TGTGCCAGCAGCTTTGGGCAAGATAATTCACCCCTCCACTTT.

This clone occurred a few times. This chain connects TRBV4-1 to TRBJ1-5; a possible D gene is TRBD1 (5 bases). CDR1 and CDR2 (germline): MGHRA, YSYEKL. V lost 1 base to trimming and J lost 6 bases, with 13 bases between them. The CDR3 is made up of 15 amino acids. The CDR3 sequence: CASSQGGGEGQPQHF. Written as DNA, the CDR3 is TGCGCCAGCAGCCAAGGCGGGGGAGAGGGTCAGCCCCAGCATTTT.

This rearrangement joins TRBV28 to TRBJ2-1, with a weak D call TRBD1 (5 bases). The CDR3 is made up of 10 amino acids. CDR1 and CDR2 (germline): MDHEN, SYDVKM. Trimming removed 6 bases from V and 8 bases from J, with 5 bases in between. The CDR3, as DNA: TGTGCCAGCAGAGGGGATGAGCAGTTCTTC. This gives the protein CASRGDEQFF.